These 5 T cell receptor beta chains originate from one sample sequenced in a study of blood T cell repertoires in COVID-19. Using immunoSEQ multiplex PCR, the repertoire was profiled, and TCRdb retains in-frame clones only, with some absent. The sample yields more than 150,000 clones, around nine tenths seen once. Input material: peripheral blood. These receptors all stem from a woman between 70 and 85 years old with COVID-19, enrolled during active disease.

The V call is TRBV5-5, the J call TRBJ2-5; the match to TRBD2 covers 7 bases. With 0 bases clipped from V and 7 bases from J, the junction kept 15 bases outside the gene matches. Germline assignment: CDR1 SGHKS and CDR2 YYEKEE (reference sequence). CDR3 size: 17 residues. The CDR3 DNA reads TGTGCCAGCAGCTTGGAAACGACCAGCGGGCCGGGAGGGACCCAGTACTTC. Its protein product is CASSLETTSGPGGTQYF.

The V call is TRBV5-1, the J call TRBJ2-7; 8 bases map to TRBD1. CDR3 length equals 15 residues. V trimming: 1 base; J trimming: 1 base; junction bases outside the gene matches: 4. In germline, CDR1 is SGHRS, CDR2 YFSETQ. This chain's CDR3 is CASSLNRDRSYEQYF. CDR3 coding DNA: TGCGCCAGCAGCTTGAACCGGGACAGGTCCTACGAGCAGTACTTC.

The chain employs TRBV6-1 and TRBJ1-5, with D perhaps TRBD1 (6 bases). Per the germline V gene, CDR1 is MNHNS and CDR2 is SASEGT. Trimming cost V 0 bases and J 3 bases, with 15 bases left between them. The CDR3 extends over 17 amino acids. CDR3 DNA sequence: TGTGCCAGCAGTGAAGCGGGTTTCAGGGGTTACAATCAGCCCCAGCATTTT. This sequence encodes CASSEAGFRGYNQPQHF.

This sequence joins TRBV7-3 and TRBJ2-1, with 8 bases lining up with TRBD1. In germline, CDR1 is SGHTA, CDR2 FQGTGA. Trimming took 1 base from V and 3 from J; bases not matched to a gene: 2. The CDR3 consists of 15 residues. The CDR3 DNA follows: TGTGCCAGCAGCTTAAACAGGGGGAACTACAATGAGCAGTTCTTC. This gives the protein CASSLNRGNYNEQFF.

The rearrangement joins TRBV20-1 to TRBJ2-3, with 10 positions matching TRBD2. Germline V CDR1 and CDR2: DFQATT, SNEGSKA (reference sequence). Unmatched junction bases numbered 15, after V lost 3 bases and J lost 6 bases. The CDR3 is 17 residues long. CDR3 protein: CSASLEETSGYSDTQYF. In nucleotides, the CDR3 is TGCAGTGCTAGTCTAGAGGAGACTAGCGGGTATTCTGATACGCAGTATTTT.